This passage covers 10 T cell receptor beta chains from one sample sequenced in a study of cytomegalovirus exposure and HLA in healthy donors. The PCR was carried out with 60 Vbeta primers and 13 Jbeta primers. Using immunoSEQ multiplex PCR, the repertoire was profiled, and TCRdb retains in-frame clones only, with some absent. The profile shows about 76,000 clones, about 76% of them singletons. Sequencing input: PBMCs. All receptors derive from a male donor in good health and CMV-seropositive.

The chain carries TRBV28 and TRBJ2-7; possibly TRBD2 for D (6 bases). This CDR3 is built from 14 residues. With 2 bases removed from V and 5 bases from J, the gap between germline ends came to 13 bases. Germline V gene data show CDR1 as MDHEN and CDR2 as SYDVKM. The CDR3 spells CASSLSSGRNEQYF. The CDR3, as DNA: TGTGCCAGCAGTTTAAGTTCAGGGAGGAACGAGCAGTACTTC.

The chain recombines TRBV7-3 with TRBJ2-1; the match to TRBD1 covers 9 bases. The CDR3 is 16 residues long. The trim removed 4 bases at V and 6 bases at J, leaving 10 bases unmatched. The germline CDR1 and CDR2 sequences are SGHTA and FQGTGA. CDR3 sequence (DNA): TGTGCCAGCAGCTCAACCGGGACAGGGAGAACCAATGAGCAGTTCTTC. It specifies CASSSTGTGRTNEQFF.

The CDR3 reads CASSGGGAYEQYF. CDR3 nucleotide sequence: TGTGCCAGCAGCGGAGGGGGAGCGTACGAGCAGTACTTC. The V gene is TRBV9, the J gene TRBJ2-7; a weak D match, TRBD1 (6 bases). The germline CDR1 and CDR2 sequences are SGDLS and YYNGEE. The ends were cut back, 3 bases at V and 4 bases at J, with 11 bases in the middle. This CDR3 contains 13 residues. Supplemented by reference TRBV9 and TRBJ2-7, the full variable domain reads DSGVTQTPKHLITATGQRVTLRCSPRSGDLSVYWYQQSLDQGLQFLIQYYNGEERAKGNILERFSAQQFPDLHSELNLSSLELGDSALYFCASSGGGAYEQYFGPGTRLTVT.

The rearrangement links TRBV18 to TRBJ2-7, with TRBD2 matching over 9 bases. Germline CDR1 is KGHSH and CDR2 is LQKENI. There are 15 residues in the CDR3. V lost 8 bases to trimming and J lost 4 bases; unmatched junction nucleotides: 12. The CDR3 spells CASRRGREGIYEQYF. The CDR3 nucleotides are TGTGCCAGCCGCCGAGGGCGGGAGGGGATTTACGAGCAGTACTTC.

The CDR3 here is CASIQRKGVGYTF. The CDR3 coding sequence is TGTGCCAGCATCCAGAGGAAAGGGGTTGGCTACACCTTC. The chain carries TRBV14 and TRBJ1-2; possible D gene TRBD1, 5 bases. The CDR3 totals 13 residues. Germline loops: CDR1 SGHDN, CDR2 FVKESK. Trimming cost V 7 bases and J 7 bases, with 16 bases left between them.

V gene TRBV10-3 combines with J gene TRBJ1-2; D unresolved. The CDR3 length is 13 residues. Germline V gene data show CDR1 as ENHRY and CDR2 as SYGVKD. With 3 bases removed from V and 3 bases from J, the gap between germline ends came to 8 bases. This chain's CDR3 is CAISESTDYGYTF. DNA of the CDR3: TGTGCCATCAGTGAATCGACTGACTATGGCTACACCTTC.

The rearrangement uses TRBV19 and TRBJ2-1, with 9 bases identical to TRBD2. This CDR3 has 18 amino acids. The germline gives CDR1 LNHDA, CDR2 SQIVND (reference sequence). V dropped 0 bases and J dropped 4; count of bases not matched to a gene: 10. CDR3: CASSIDDIAGVKYNEQFF. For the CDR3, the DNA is TGTGCCAGTAGTATAGACGACATAGCGGGAGTGAAATACAATGAGCAGTTCTTC.

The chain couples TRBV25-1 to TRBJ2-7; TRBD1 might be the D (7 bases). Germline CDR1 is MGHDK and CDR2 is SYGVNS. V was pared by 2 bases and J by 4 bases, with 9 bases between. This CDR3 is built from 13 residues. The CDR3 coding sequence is TGTGCCAGCAGTGAACCAGGGGGGTACGAGCAGTACTTC. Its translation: CASSEPGGYEQYF.

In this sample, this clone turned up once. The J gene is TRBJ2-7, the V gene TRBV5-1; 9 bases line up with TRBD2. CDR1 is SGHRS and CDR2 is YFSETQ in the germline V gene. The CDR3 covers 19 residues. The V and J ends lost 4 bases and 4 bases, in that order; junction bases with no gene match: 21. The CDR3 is CASSRSDPSGKVGWYEQYF. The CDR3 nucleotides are TGCGCCAGCAGCCGCTCAGATCCTAGCGGGAAGGTCGGTTGGTACGAGCAGTACTTC.

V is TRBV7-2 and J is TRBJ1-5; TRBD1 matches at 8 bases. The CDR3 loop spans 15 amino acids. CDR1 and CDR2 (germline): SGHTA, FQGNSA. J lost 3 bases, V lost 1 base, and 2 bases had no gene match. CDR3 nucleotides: TGTGCCAGCAGCTTAGAGGGACAGGTCAATCAGCCCCAGCATTTT. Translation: CASSLEGQVNQPQHF.